This is a list of T cell receptor beta chains from one sample in a study of cytomegalovirus exposure and HLA in healthy donors. TCRdb keeps only in-frame clones here, not all; method: immunoSEQ multiplex PCR. Counted here are about 88,000 clones, 80% to 90% occurring once; the ten biggest clones make up approximately 2.3%. Sequenced sample: PBMCs. These receptors were collected from a man younger than 35 in good health and CMV-seronegative. The conserved cysteine and the conserved F or W are not part of the CDR3 here. Each record gives: V gene, J gene, CDR3 protein.

V: TRBV2
J: TRBJ2-5
CDR3: ASSQQETQY

V: TRBV6-5
J: TRBJ2-3
CDR3: ASSRLAAFTDTQY

V: TRBV20-1
J: TRBJ2-7
CDR3: SADSSDEQY

V: TRBV7-9
J: TRBJ2-1
CDR3: ASSLGLADNEQF

V: TRBV19
J: TRBJ2-3
CDR3: ASSKKRGSTDTQY

V: TRBV28
J: TRBJ1-6
CDR3: ASSQRQVRYSPLH

V: TRBV19
J: TRBJ2-2
CDR3: ASSGEGIGGELF

V: TRBV30
J: TRBJ2-7
CDR3: AWSGLAGKSSYEQY

V: TRBV6-5
J: TRBJ2-1
CDR3: ASSYSNGKQF

V: TRBV28
J: TRBJ1-1
CDR3: ASGPGTAEAF

V: TRBV11-2
J: TRBJ2-2
CDR3: ASSLDRGGELF

V: TRBV6-5
J: TRBJ1-6
CDR3: ASSYEGAGSPPLH

V: TRBV4-2
J: TRBJ2-3
CDR3: ASSQGTSGSPSTDTQY

V: TRBV9
J: TRBJ2-5
CDR3: ASSSLDREYQETQY

V: TRBV7-9
J: TRBJ2-7
CDR3: ASSKGLAGAEPYEQY

V: TRBV6-4
J: TRBJ1-6
CDR3: ASSDGLGGLDNSPLH

V: TRBV28
J: TRBJ2-1
CDR3: ASPPAGDFNEQF

V: TRBV4-2
J: TRBJ2-7
CDR3: ASSLYLLRDRETYEQY

V: TRBV11-2
J: TRBJ2-7
CDR3: ASSLGGRDEQY

V: TRBV7-6
J: NA
CDR3: ASSRGLAGGLHEQY

V: TRBV7-2
J: TRBJ1-4
CDR3: ASSPGTGVTNEKLF

V: TRBV7-9
J: TRBJ2-5
CDR3: ASSLVQYPQETQY

V: TRBV4-3
J: TRBJ1-1
CDR3: ASSQVGVNTEAF

V: TRBV16
J: TRBJ2-5
CDR3: ASSHSYRDRKETQY

V: TRBV5-1
J: TRBJ2-3
CDR3: ASSLELAGGPRDTQY